This T cell receptor beta chain was profiled in a study of cytomegalovirus exposure and HLA in healthy donors (dated by TCRdb to the late 2010s). The study in broad terms: An earlier analysis of some 600 of the donors reported 276 Gb of sequence data and around 110 million unique TCR beta sequences obtained from about 200 million T cells. An early release covering approximately 600 HLA-typed donors comprised approximately 290 gigabases of sequencing data and around 85 million unique TCR sequences. Of the roughly 410 genotyped donors, roughly 76% were placed in the genetic ancestry cluster associated with self-reported Caucasian donors. The study was designed to test whether signatures of past pathogen exposure could be identified by cataloging public T cell receptors. Using immunosequencing, the study profiled T cell repertoires from fewer than 700 subjects and related those repertoires to cytomegalovirus serostatus. A separate validation cohort of about 110 different subjects was used in addition to the approximately 610-subject first cohort. To predict cytomegalovirus infection status, the study brought together high-throughput TCR immunosequencing, statistical association of individual TCRs with disease status, and machine learning. To study patterns of TCR occurrence, a later analysis re-analyzed previously published TCR beta repertoires from around 670 donors and added high-resolution HLA genotyping. In the later analysis, no new phenotypic data were used to find candidate immune exposures; instead, reliance was placed on TCR beta sequences and their occurrence across donors. In an earlier analysis of 587 of the donors, high-throughput TCR beta sequencing was used to judge whether each TCR beta V gene segment behaved as functional or pseudogenic. Donor age, sex, ethnicity and CMV serostatus were compiled alongside the repertoire data. In a later genetic analysis, genome-wide SNP genotypes for about three fifths of the roughly 670 donors were used, and that subset was treated as a discovery cohort. All discovery cohort repertoires had been generated using a single sequencing platform. HLA typing covered class I and class II loci at four-digit resolution. Typing coverage differed by locus: A, B, C, DRB1 and DQB1 were typed in roughly 620-640 donors, DQA1 in 500 to 550, DPA1 in approximately 610, and DPB1 in just under 480. Because of strong linkage in the cohort, 5 or 6 DR-DQ haplotypes were treated as single units for association and clustering. On average, around 200,000 unique TCR beta nucleotide sequences were sequenced per donor among 398 genotyped donors of the cohort, with roughly 18% of those sequences being non-productive.

The cohort was made up of hundreds of healthy bone marrow donors. All cohort members were sampled while nominally healthy, although unrecorded immune exposures were likely present. The donor tested CMV seropositive, placing the donor among the roughly 300 seropositive members of the cohort. Each donor provided a peripheral blood sample, and peripheral blood mononuclear cells were used for TCR beta sequencing. Genomic DNA was extracted from the blood cell samples with the Qiagen DNeasy Blood Extraction Kit. Paper-wide results and their limitations: Because the 87-base-pair reads could not distinguish some IMGT-functional V segments, including TRBV6-2 and TRBV6-3, those segments were excluded. The cohort was sequenced for TCR beta chains only, and without alpha or paired-chain data the features that could be detected were limited. The only immune exposure information available for the cohort was CMV serostatus. A later analysis reported that several top co-occurrence clusters appeared linked to parvovirus B19, influenza, CMV and Epstein-Barr virus. In a later analysis, HLA-associated TCR beta chains were found to be more clonally expanded and to have lower generation probabilities than equally common non-associated chains. A cluster of highly shared sequence variants was judged likely to represent a technical artifact of the sequencing pipeline. In a later analysis, TCR association rates were found to vary across HLA loci, with the most associated TCRs seen for DRB1 alleles and the fewest for HLA-C alleles. Compared with the roughly 700-donor mean, donors in an Asian-associated ancestry cluster had fewer N-insertions in productive TCRs, according to a later genetic analysis. Specific HLA alleles were associated with 16,951 TCR beta sequences at a false discovery rate of 0.05 in a later analysis. A few of the identified cytomegalovirus-associated TCR beta chains were confirmed in vitro to be specific for cytomegalovirus antigens. Across donors, most TCR sequences were observed very rarely, whereas some public TCRs were present in many individuals. A later genetic analysis associated a missense DCLRE1C variant with V-gene and J-gene trimming of TCR beta chains, and an independent cohort replicated the association. The authors suggested that the approach could potentially be extended to other disease states and immunological phenotypes. Strong co-occurrence of HLA alleles, especially DR and DQ, made assigning TCR associations to individual alleles difficult. In a later analysis, most CMV-associated TCR beta chains were found to appear HLA-restricted, with HLA associations seemingly driven largely by CMV exposure. Broadly in line with IMGT annotations, most TCR beta V segments showed up in productive rearrangements about 87% or about 30% of the time in an earlier analysis of roughly 590 of the donors. The presence/absence analyses assumed that sequencing depth was roughly uniform across donors, and that assumption may not be true. Cytomegalovirus status was reported to be diagnosed by the classifier with high specificity and sensitivity in both the original and validation cohorts. Linkage disequilibrium might explain the correlated functional status among segregating V segments, but an unknown experimental factor could not be excluded. Because HLA typing was missing for some donors at each locus, association tests included only the typed subset. Because counts were too low, roughly 16 rarely observed V segments, including chromosome 9 orphons, were excluded from the earlier analysis of several hundred of the donors. The study listed 150 to 200 TCR beta chains as associated with cytomegalovirus. A further reported finding was that TCR beta sequences accurately predicted the HLA-A and HLA-B alleles for most subjects in the first cohort.

Details on this clone: The target of this receptor is not known. No base quality information exists; no much larger clone differs at one position.

Looking up the germline V gene yields CDR1 MGHRA and CDR2 YSYEKL. The CDR3 numbers 15 residues from cysteine through phenylalanine. Kept here is only the CDR3 DNA, which spans 45 bases and is read in frame from base 1. Deletion took 0 bases off V and 0 bases off J, with a span of 8 bases between the germline ends. Receptors were amplified or captured by the immunoSEQ multiplex PCR assay. A mixture of 60 forward primers for TCR Vbeta segments and 13 reverse primers for TCR Jbeta segments was used in the multiplex PCR. The CDR3 region of rearranged TCR beta genes was amplified from genomic DNA with a multiplex PCR assay. The Illumina HiSeq System was used to sequence the amplified TCR beta libraries as 87-base-pair reads. The source study handled its data this way. A later analysis counted about 80 million unique TCR beta chains across the 666 repertoires, and 10 million to 12 million of these chains were shared by at least two donors. A nearest-neighbor algorithm error-corrected the raw reads and collapsed the reads into unique sequences, merging closely related sequences to remove PCR and sequencing errors. Alignment of CDR3 sequences to IMGT reference sequences was used to assign V, D and J gene segments. Each retained sequence needed at least a six-nucleotide match to both a V gene segment and a J gene segment. Rearrangements were classified as productive when the CDR3 lacked stop codons and remained in frame with V and J, and all other rearrangements were classified as non-productive. Following IMGT convention, CDR3 was defined as the stretch from the second conserved V-encoded cysteine to the conserved J-encoded phenylalanine. The earlier analysis of about 640 of the donors excluded any sequence lacking an unambiguous match to a single V gene segment. An earlier analysis of a few hundred of the donors classified V segments as functional when productive rearrangements were above 56.7% and as segregating when the standard deviation between donors was above 5%. A statistical classification framework was developed to diagnose cytomegalovirus status using the catalog of TCR beta chain sequences. A later analysis assigned V and J genes by comparing TCR nucleotide sequences with IMGT/GENE-DB human TR gene sequences. A later analysis assigned CDR3 sequences and most-parsimonious VDJ recombination scenarios with the TCRdist pipeline. In a later analysis, each TCR beta chain was defined by its CDR3 amino acid sequence together with its V-gene family, and reads without a unique V-gene family were excluded. A later analysis removed 600 or so highly shared, low-generation-probability nucleotide sequences to deal with suspected cross-contamination and a sequencing artifact. In a later analysis, a clonal expansion index was calculated for each public chain from normalized within-repertoire ranks of inferred template counts. In a later analysis, generation probabilities were computed using a VDJ recombination model fitted to out-of-frame rearrangements, and the results were checked against IGoR. In a later analysis, TCR-TCR, TCR-HLA and TCR-CMV co-occurrence was scored with hypergeometric tests, and a repertoire-size bias correction was applied to TCR pairs. To estimate false discovery rates, a later analysis permuted the HLA or CMV assignments 20 times. In a later analysis, co-occurring TCRs were grouped using DBSCAN, with TCRdist sequence similarity added in when clustering inside HLA-allele-positive subsets. Repertoires with fewer than 30,000 or more than 120,000 public chains were left out of co-occurrence clustering, as were five repertoires with anomalous nucleotide sharing. What TCRdb holds here is the immuneACCESS table cut down to in-frame rearrangements. Part of the clones is not present; checked against another copy, under half of the missing clones reflect an unresolved V gene, and the others are unexplained. V and J calls and clone size come straight from that table; D and trimming were deduced from the DNA. The sample table records about 150,000 clones; about 76% of these occur just once. Less than 10% of the sample is held by the ten biggest clonotypes.

What was sequenced was PBMCs. The rearranged segments are TRBV4-1 and TRBJ1-1; no D gene call is confident. This clonotype was obtained from a man aged 25-40 years in good health and CMV-seropositive. The CDR3 region has the sequence CASSQDRSVNTEAFF. The DNA is as follows: TGCGCCAGCAGCCAAGATAGATCCGTGAACACTGAAGCTTTCTTT.